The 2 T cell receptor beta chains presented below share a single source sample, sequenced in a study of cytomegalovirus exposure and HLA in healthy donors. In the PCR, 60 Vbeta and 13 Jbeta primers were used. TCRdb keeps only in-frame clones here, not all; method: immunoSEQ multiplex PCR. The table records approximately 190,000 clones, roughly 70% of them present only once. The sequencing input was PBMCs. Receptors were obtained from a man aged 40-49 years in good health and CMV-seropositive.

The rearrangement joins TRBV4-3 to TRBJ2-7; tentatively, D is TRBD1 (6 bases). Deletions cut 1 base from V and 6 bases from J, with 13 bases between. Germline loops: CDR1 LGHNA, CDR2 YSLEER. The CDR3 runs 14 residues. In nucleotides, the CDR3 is TGCGCCAGCAGCCAAGGGCAGGGGAATTTCGAGCAGTACTTC. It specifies CASSQGQGNFEQYF.

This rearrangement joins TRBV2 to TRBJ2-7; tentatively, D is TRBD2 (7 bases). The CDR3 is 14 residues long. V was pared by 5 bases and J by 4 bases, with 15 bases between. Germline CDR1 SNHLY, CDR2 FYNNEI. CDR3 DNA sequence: TGTGCCAGCAGTCGGGGGGCTAGGTCGTACGAGCAGTACTTC. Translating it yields CASSRGARSYEQYF.